This T cell receptor (beta chain) was recorded in a study of cytomegalovirus exposure and HLA in healthy donors. Study information: Within the Caucasian-associated ancestry cluster were roughly 81% of the 398 genotyped donors.

The CDR3 extends over 16 amino acids. Germline lookup yields CDR1 SEHNR and CDR2 FQNEAQ (reference sequence). V was clipped by 4 bases and J by 0 bases; unmatched bases: 8. As for the donors, each was a healthy bone marrow donor. PCR primers comprised 60 Vbeta and 13 Jbeta primers. Profiling relied on immunoSEQ multiplex PCR, and the TCRdb table lists in-frame clones only, not all of them. The profile shows some 190,000 clones, 65% to 80% of them singletons. The TCR originated in a man aged 25 to 40 in good health and CMV-seropositive. The J gene is TRBJ2-7, the V gene TRBV7-9; 8 bases map to TRBD2. Sequenced input: PBMCs. The CDR3: CASSYIAGRSSYEQYF. The DNA for the CDR3 is TGTGCCAGCAGCTATATAGCGGGGCGAAGCTCCTACGAGCAGTACTTC.